What follows are 17 T cell receptor beta chains derived from one specimen sequenced in a study of identical twins. TCRdb called the 5' RACE reads again in MiXCR, with one record for every CDR3 protein. The sample holds some 900,000 distinct CDR3 sequences; around 12% are singletons and the top ten take 1.5% to 2%. The same sample was also used in a study of yellow fever vaccine responses in identical twins.

The sample was PBMCs. These TCRs come from a woman between 18 and 29 years old in good health.

This clonotype was observed a handful of times. V and J are TRBV25-1 and TRBJ1-1, with D uncertain. Trimming took 1 base from V and 4 from J, leaving 4 bases between them. Germline V gene sequence: CDR1 MGHDK, CDR2 SYGVNS. The length of the CDR3 is 12 residues. CDR3 loop: CASSESFTEAFF. The CDR3 DNA reads as TGTGCCAGCAGTGAATCTTTCACTGAAGCTTTCTTT.

This rearrangement joins TRBV5-1 to TRBJ2-1; D gene uncertain. CDR1 is SGHRS and CDR2 is YFSETQ in the germline V gene. The CDR3 totals 12 residues. V gave up 4 bases and J gave up 8 bases, with 10 bases separating them. DNA of the CDR3: TGCGCCAGCAGCCGGTACAATGATGAGCAGTTCTTC. This codes for CASSRYNDEQFF. Full variable domain (remainder filled in from reference TRBV5-1 and TRBJ2-1): KAGVTQTPRYLIKTRGQQVTLSCSPISGHRSVSWYQQTPGQGLQFLFEYFSETQRNKGNFPGRFSGRQFSNSRSEMNVSTLELGDSALYLCASSRYNDEQFFGPGTRLTVL.

The rearrangement uses TRBV18 and TRBJ2-1; D may be TRBD1 or TRBD2 (5 bases each). V was trimmed by 2 bases and J by 3 bases, leaving 11 bases between them. The CDR3 covers 15 residues. Germline V gives CDR1 KGHSH, CDR2 LQKENI. The chain's CDR3 is CASSPSPGLYNEQFF. The CDR3 nucleotides are TGTGCCAGCTCACCAAGCCCGGGGCTCTACAATGAGCAGTTCTTC. Together with reference TRBV18 and TRBJ2-1, the CDR3 gives the full variable domain: NAGVMQNPRHLVRRRGQEARLRCSPMKGHSHVYWYRQLPEEGLKFMVYLQKENIIDESGMPKERFSAEFPKEGPSILRIQQVVRGDSAAYFCASSPSPGLYNEQFFGPGTRLTVL.

The gene calls are TRBV15 and TRBJ2-1; 14 bases agree with TRBD2. CDR3 length: 16 residues. CDR1 LNHNV and CDR2 YYDKDF come from the germline V gene (reference sequence). V was pared by 8 bases and J by 7 bases, with 10 bases of the junction left unmatched. The CDR3: CATEIPGTSGRNEQFF. The CDR3 DNA follows: TGTGCCACCGAAATTCCCGGGACTAGCGGGAGAAATGAGCAGTTCTTC. The full variable domain, rest sourced from reference TRBV15 and TRBJ2-1, is DAMVIQNPRYQVTQFGKPVTLSCSQTLNHNVMYWYQQKSSQAPKLLFHYYDKDFNNEADTPDNFQSRRPNTSFCFLDIRSPGLGDTAMYLCATEIPGTSGRNEQFFGPGTRLTVL.

This clonotype was counted only a few times. The chain employs TRBV27 and TRBJ1-6; D is uncertain. Between the trimmed V and J ends, which lost 6 bases and 6 bases, there was a span of 9 bases. The germline V gene has CDR1 MNHEY and CDR2 SMNVEV (reference sequence). The CDR3 consists of 13 residues. The CDR3 loop is CASRKTSNSPLHF. CDR3 coding DNA: TGTGCCAGCAGAAAAACAAGTAATTCACCCCTCCACTTT.

V gene TRBV28 combines with J gene TRBJ2-1; D is uncertain. CDR1 is MDHEN and CDR2 is SYDVKM in the germline V gene. This CDR3 is built from 16 residues. V lost 6 bases and J lost 4, with 19 bases in between. In DNA form, the CDR3 reads TGTGCCAGCAGCTTTACCGGACGGCTCAATTACAATGAGCAGTTCTTC. Its translation: CASSFTGRLNYNEQFF.

The J gene is TRBJ2-6, the V gene TRBV11-2; D gene ambiguous. The CDR3 spans 17 residues. Germline V gene lookup returns CDR1 SGHAT and CDR2 FQNNGV. Trimming took 1 base from V and 0 from J, leaving 10 bases between them. The CDR3 spells CASSLVVALSGANVLTF. The CDR3 DNA follows: TGTGCCAGCAGCTTAGTAGTGGCCCTCTCTGGGGCCAACGTCCTGACTTTC. The complete variable domain, with remaining parts taken from reference TRBV11-2 and TRBJ2-6, reads EAGVAQSPRYKIIEKRQSVAFWCNPISGHATLYWYQQILGQGPKLLIQFQNNGVVDDSQLPKDRFSAERLKGVDSTLKIQPAKLEDSAVYLCASSLVVALSGANVLTFGAGSRLTVL.

This clonotype was observed a handful of times. The chain links TRBV11-2 to TRBJ2-5; the match to TRBD2 covers 7 bases. V was pared by 5 bases and J by 5 bases, with 5 bases of the junction left unmatched. The germline gives CDR1 SGHAT, CDR2 FQNNGV. The CDR3 totals 13 residues. Here the CDR3 reads CASSRVGGETQYF. The CDR3 coding sequence is TGTGCCAGCAGCAGAGTCGGGGGGGAGACCCAGTACTTC. The full variable domain, completed using reference TRBV11-2 and TRBJ2-5, is EAGVAQSPRYKIIEKRQSVAFWCNPISGHATLYWYQQILGQGPKLLIQFQNNGVVDDSQLPKDRFSAERLKGVDSTLKIQPAKLEDSAVYLCASSRVGGETQYFGPGTRLLVL.

This clonotype was seen more than once but under ten times. The chain has TRBV5-1 and TRBJ2-7, with TRBD2 matching 8 bases. The CDR3 is 14 residues long. Germline CDR1 reads SGHRS; CDR2 reads YFSETQ. J lost 7 bases, V lost 1 base, and 7 bases had no gene match. CDR3 nucleotides: TGCGCCAGCAGCTTGTACGGGGGGGCGGAGGAGCAGTACGTC. The encoded protein is CASSLYGGAEEQYV.

V gene TRBV6-1 combines with J gene TRBJ2-7, with 10 bases lining up with TRBD1. Germline CDR1 is MNHNS and CDR2 is SASEGT. This CDR3 spans 15 amino acids. The V segment lost 6 bases and the J segment 6 bases; nucleotides outside the gene matches: 11. This CDR3 reads CASRPIDRGRGEQYF. DNA for the CDR3: TGTGCCAGCAGGCCCATTGACAGGGGGCGAGGCGAGCAGTACTTC.

This clonotype was counted ten times or more. The chain recombines TRBV4-1 with TRBJ2-7; a possible D gene is TRBD2 (5 bases). The V gene lost 1 base and the J gene lost 5 bases, with 18 bases spanning the gap. CDR1 and CDR2 (germline): MGHRA, YSYEKL. The CDR3 loop spans 16 amino acids. As DNA, the CDR3 is TGCGCCAGCAGCCAAGGACCATCCCTGTCCGGGGACGAGCAGTACTTC. Its protein product is CASSQGPSLSGDEQYF.

This clonotype has only a few counts. The genes are TRBV6-2 or TRBV6-3 and TRBJ2-3; 9 bases match TRBD2. The CDR3 runs 20 residues. The V gene end was trimmed by 2 bases and the J gene end by 0 bases; junction bases not matched to a gene: 15. Germline loops: CDR1 MNHEY, CDR2 SVGEGT. CDR3 sequence (DNA): TGTGCCAGCAGTTACGAAGGCCTGCGAGGGCTAGCGGGAAGCACAGATACGCAGTATTTT. Translation gives CASSYEGLRGLAGSTDTQYF.

This clonotype was seen only a few times. The CDR3 DNA sequence: TGTGCCAGCAGCTTAGTGGCTAGCGGGAGTGGGTACAATGAGCAGTTCTTC. Translated, it gives CASSLVASGSGYNEQFF. This chain links TRBV7-8 with TRBJ2-1; TRBD2 aligns across 10 bases. Germline values: CDR1 SGHVS, CDR2 FQNEAQ. After removal of 1 base from V and 4 bases from J, the junction contained 7 bases not matched to a gene. The CDR3 has 17 residues.

This clonotype was counted only a few times. The CDR3 DNA follows: TGTGCCAGCAGCGGGGACAGCTTTTACGAGCAGTACTTC. It translates to CASSGDSFYEQYF. This sequence joins TRBV28 and TRBJ2-7, with TRBD1 matching 7 bases. V gave up 6 bases and J gave up 4 bases; unmatched junction bases: 6. The CDR3 runs 13 residues. From germline, CDR1 is MDHEN and CDR2 SYDVKM.

This clonotype occurred many times. The chain uses TRBV27 and TRBJ2-1; 7 bases map to TRBD2. Germline V gene lookup returns CDR1 MNHEY and CDR2 SMNVEV (reference sequence). The CDR3 contains 13 residues. V gave up 7 bases and J gave up 4 bases; unmatched junction bases: 4. DNA for the CDR3: TGTGCCAGCAACCAGCGGGGTTACAATGAGCAGTTCTTC. Its translation: CASNQRGYNEQFF.

This clonotype occurred many times. The chain carries TRBV11-2 and TRBJ2-2; D ambiguous. CDR1 is SGHAT and CDR2 is FQNNGV in the germline V gene. V was clipped by 1 base and J by 7 bases, with 7 bases between them. The CDR3 has 13 amino acids. CDR3 DNA: TGTGCCAGCAGCTTAGTTGGTGTCGGGGAGCTGTTTTTT. Translating gives CASSLVGVGELFF.

At least ten counts were recorded for this clonotype. J is TRBJ1-1 and V is TRBV6-5; D perhaps matches TRBD1 (6 bases). Germline assignment: CDR1 MNHEY and CDR2 SVGAGI. There are 11 residues in the CDR3. V dropped 7 bases and J dropped 8 bases, with 11 bases sitting between them. CDR3 bases: TGTGCCAGCACCCACGGGACAGAAGCTTTCTTT. Translating gives CASTHGTEAFF.